This T cell receptor beta chain came from a study of cytomegalovirus exposure and HLA in healthy donors. As for this clone: Its antigen is undetermined. Other DNA sequences from this sample encode an identical CDR3 as well.

Germline loops: CDR1 MNHEY, CDR2 SMNVEV (reference sequence). Deletions cut 6 bases from V and 5 bases from J, with 17 bases between. The CDR3 runs to 14 residues. 60 Vbeta and 13 Jbeta primers were used in PCR. Sequencing was performed with immunoSEQ multiplex PCR; in TCRdb, only in-frame clones are kept and a portion is missing. The sample holds 170,000 or so clones, 77% seen once. The study, taken as a whole, reports: Per a later analysis, fewer than 20,000 TCR beta sequences showed association with HLA alleles at 0.05 false discovery rate. Presence/absence analysis assumed near-uniform sequencing depth across donors. As a later analysis showed, a missense DCLRE1C variant was linked to trimming of TCR beta V- and J-genes. Associated with cytomegalovirus, according to the listing, were 150 to 200 TCR beta chains.

The TCR originated in a woman aged 25 to 45 in good health and CMV-seronegative. The chain joins TRBV27 to TRBJ2-7, with a tentative D call TRBD2 (5 bases). Input material: PBMCs. CDR3 sequence reads: CASSPWRGPHEQYF. The DNA of the CDR3 is TGTGCCAGCAGCCCATGGAGAGGGCCTCACGAGCAGTACTTC.